This TCR beta chain originates from a study of blood T cell repertoires in COVID-19. Across the study: Samples taken during acute and convalescent COVID-19 were collected in the United States, Italy and Spain.

Measured with immunoSEQ multiplex PCR; TCRdb has only the in-frame clones, and not every one. The sample has approximately 240,000 clones; less than 90% are singletons. This CDR3 contains 16 residues. The trim removed 3 bases at V and 6 bases at J, leaving 9 bases unmatched. Germline V CDR1 and CDR2: SGHNT, YYREEE (reference sequence). The source of this sequence is a woman of 80 years or more with active or convalescent COVID-19. The sequencing input was peripheral blood. This sequence joins TRBV5-4 and TRBJ1-6; TRBD1 agrees at 7 bases. CDR3 nucleotides: TGTGCCAGCAGCTCAGCCACGACAGGGACTAATTCACCCCTCCACTTT. This sequence encodes CASSSATTGTNSPLHF.